A single T cell receptor (beta chain) is shown here with its context. Germline lookup yields CDR1 SGHVS and CDR2 FNYEAQ. The CDR3 sequence is 15 residues long. Trimming cost V 5 bases and J 6 bases; bases outside gene matches: 7. The entry originates in a study of T-cell reconstitution after alpha-beta-depleted transplantation in children. Unique molecular identifiers were incorporated into the prepared TCRbeta library. A single record per CDR3 protein comes from TCRdb applying MiXCR to the PCR reads. The sample contains around 700,000 distinct CDR3 sequences, over 10% of which appear only once. This chain links TRBV7-6 with TRBJ2-2, with 9 bases matching TRBD2. The receptor was isolated from a girl aged 2-10 years with congenital amegakaryocytic thrombocytopenia, due to receive a stem cell transplant. The sequencing here drew on PBMCs, taken before TCRalphabeta/CD19-depleted stem cell transplant. CDR3 loop: CASSVPGLASGELFF. CDR3 bases: TGTGCCAGCAGCGTACCGGGACTAGCATCCGGGGAGCTGTTTTTT.